A single TCR beta chain is shown here with its context. What it binds is unknown. This sample is drawn from a study of T-cell memory formation after mild COVID-19. The wider study: TCR clusters were mostly confined to one donor each.

Germline CDR1 reads GTSNPN; CDR2 reads SVGIG (reference sequence). The CDR3 length is 15 residues. V dropped 5 bases and J dropped 5; count of bases not matched to a gene: 8. 5'RACE, which relied on constant-segment primers, yielded TCR alpha and TCR beta cDNA libraries carrying sample barcodes and UMIs. TCRdb reprocessed the 5' RACE reads via MiXCR and lists one record per CDR3 protein. This table has roughly 510,000 distinct CDR3 sequences, roughly 17% appearing once. Findings and caveats of the study: Some SARS-CoV-2-responding clones were already detected in memory before infection.

The sequence derives from an adult woman who had mild COVID-19 (a few samples of this study predate the infection). Cell type and time point are not known. V usage is TRBV30 and J usage is TRBJ2-3, with 12 bases that match TRBD2. Source material: PBMCs or a T cell subset sorted from them (not recorded which). The CDR3 DNA is TGTGCCTGGGCCCGGAAGGGACTAGCGGGAGATACGCAGTATTTT. Protein sequence: CAWARKGLAGDTQYF.